Sequencing of this T cell receptor beta chain was carried out in a study of CD8+ T cells in alopecia areata (dated by TCRdb to between 2017 and 2018). In terms of the full investigation: Treated patients were enrolled in an open-label pilot trial of oral tofacitinib, 5 to 10 mg twice daily, for moderate-to-severe alopecia areata. Patients received tofacitinib for 6 to 18 months and were then followed off drug for 6 months to check for delayed response and recurrence. The study used high-throughput TCRbeta sequencing to examine T cell clonal expansion in alopecia areata, in both the C3H/HeJ mouse model and human patients. Scalp tissue and sorted CD4+ and CD8+ peripheral blood T cells from patchy and totalis/universalis alopecia areata patients and from healthy controls were covered by human TCRbeta sequencing. Patients on tofacitinib were biopsied at baseline and after 4 and 24 weeks of treatment, and several of the patients also had a later scalp biopsy. Scalp clonality was compared among normal scalp (n=4), patchy alopecia areata scalp (n=8), and alopecia totalis/universalis scalp (n=8). RNA was extracted with the PAXgene miRNA kit for fixed scalp, the miRNeasy kit for PBMCs, and the RNeasy kit for mouse skin. Amplification of TCRbeta CDR3 regions was done by immunoSEQ multiplex PCR using 35 Vbeta forward primers and 13 Jbeta reverse primers. Here is what the overall study found, with its caveats: Shared TCR sequences between patients were less evident than in mice, which may be partly attributable to HLA diversity in the patient population. Lesional scalp, especially in alopecia totalis/universalis, showed higher clonality and more expanded CD8+ clones than normal scalp, suggesting antigenic drive. Scalp TCR repertoire analysis is complicated because resident alphabeta T cells in normal human skin are also sequenced, whereas mouse skin is dominated by gammadelta T cells.

Peripheral blood and lesional scalp punch biopsies were obtained from patients with alopecia areata. After PBMCs were isolated by density centrifugation and stained for CD3, CD4 and CD8, a FACSAria was used to sort CD4+ and CD8+ T cells. To prepare the library, the immunoSEQ multiplex PCR assay was applied. RNA was extracted from all samples and reverse transcribed into cDNA as template for TCR sequencing. SuperScript III was used for first-strand cDNA synthesis, primed with a 2:1 mix of oligo-dT and random hexamers. A synthetic immune receptor repertoire was used to gauge amplification bias, and whatever bias remained was removed computationally. From the authors' description of their analysis: After raw reads were preprocessed to remove errors, the CDR3 was defined following IMGT conventions as running from the conserved cysteine to phenylalanine. Clonality was calculated as 1 minus Shannon entropy normalized by log2 of the number of productive unique TCRs. Whether each scalp clone was CD4 or CD8 was inferred by checking scalp TCRbeta sequences against the CD4 and CD8 repertoires from sorted blood. TCRdb obtained this table from immuneACCESS and retained in-frame rearrangements with V and J assigned. These tables miss some clones; where compared with another copy, unresolved V genes account for less than half of the shortfall, and the remainder is unexplained. V and J calls and clone size follow that table, whereas D and trimming were derived from the DNA. The sample profile shows 110,000 or so clones; less than 45% of them were found once. The ten largest clones capture over 3% of the sample.

Between the V and J ends, shortened by 0 bases and 9 bases respectively, the junction contains 9 bases. The CDR3 has 11 amino acids, counting the end cysteine and phenylalanine. Only the CDR3 portion is preserved as DNA: 33 bases, with reading frame beginning at the first base. The CDR1 and CDR2 encoded by the germline V gene (reference sequence) are DFQATT and SNEGSKA. This clone was counted only a few times. The antigen it binds to is not known. Within one base of it there is no much larger clone, and no base qualities were kept. Distinct nucleotide sequences in the sample also encode this CDR3. The V and J segments used are TRBV20-1 and TRBJ2-7, with no D gene named confidently. The sample consisted of CD4+ T cells sorted from blood. The clonotype originates from a human donor with alopecia areata. The CDR3 amino acid sequence is: CSARDLLGQYF. The DNA sequence is TGCAGTGCTAGAGATCTCCTGGGGCAGTACTTC.